This T cell receptor (beta chain) was profiled in a study of shared clonotypes between healthy human individuals. Study in general: The donors, a couple of women and a few men, were aged 18 to 49.

Points from the study as a whole: Sorted-subset sequencing, rarefaction showed, was incomplete despite large depth.

The germline V gene has CDR1 MRHNA and CDR2 SNTAGT. This CDR3 region has 13 residues. V lost 0 bases to trimming and J lost 3 bases, with 4 bases between them. The repertoire was sequenced with immunoSEQ multiplex PCR; TCRdb's copy has only in-frame clones and lacks some. The data contain over 1.5 million clones, approximately 98% of them seen just once; the ten biggest clones take up about 0.45%. As concerns this clone: Its antigen remains unknown. The sample carries other DNA sequences with the same CDR3.

CD45RA-negative memory and CD45RA+ naive subsets were split from the CD4+ cells. V and J are TRBV6-4 and TRBJ2-3; unclear D gene. The source is a man aged 25-45 years in good health. The source material was naive CD4+ T cells sorted from blood. Sample subset: CD45RA+ positively selected. The CDR3 region is CASSDSITDTQYF. CDR3 coding DNA: TGTGCCAGCAGTGACTCGATAACAGATACGCAGTATTTT.